This section outlines one T cell receptor beta chain sequence together with its context. This specimen comes from a study of CD8 T cells in Susac syndrome. The authors carried out high-throughput sequencing of TCR beta. They applied it to CD8+ and CD4+ T cells obtained from blood. TEMRA cells were FACS-enriched, with CD8+ and CD4+ T cells isolated negatively. With 5 bases clipped from V and 2 bases from J, the junction kept 3 bases outside the gene matches. CDR1 and CDR2 (germline): MNHEY, SVGEGT. The CDR3 length is 13 residues. RNA was extracted with the RNeasy kit, and a quantity of about 0.45 to 1 ug was reverse transcribed using random hexamers. Across 54 Vbeta and 13 Jbeta, immunoSEQ multiplex PCR amplified TCR beta CDR3. TCRdb reprocessed the immunoSEQ multiplex PCR reads with MiXCR, giving one entry per CDR3 protein. The table lists 150,000 to 200,000 distinct CDR3 sequences, just under 95% of them singletons.

This chain joins TRBV6-2 or TRBV6-3 and TRBJ2-7, with 7 nucleotides matching TRBD2. The sequenced material came from CD4+ T cells from PBMCs. This sequence originates from a human donor in good health. CDR3 loop: CASSTGTTYEQYF. CDR3 in DNA: TGTGCCAGCAGTACCGGGACTACCTACGAGCAGTACTTC.